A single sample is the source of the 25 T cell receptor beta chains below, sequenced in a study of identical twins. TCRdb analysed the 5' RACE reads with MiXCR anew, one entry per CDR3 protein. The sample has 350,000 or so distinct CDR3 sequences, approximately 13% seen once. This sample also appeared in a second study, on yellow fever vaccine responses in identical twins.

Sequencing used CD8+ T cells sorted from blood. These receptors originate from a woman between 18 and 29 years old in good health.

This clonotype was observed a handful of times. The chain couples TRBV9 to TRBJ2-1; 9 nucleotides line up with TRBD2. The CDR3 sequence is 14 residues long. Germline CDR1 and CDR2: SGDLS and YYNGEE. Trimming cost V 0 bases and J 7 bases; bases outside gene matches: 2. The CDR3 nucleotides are TGTGCCAGCAGCGTAGCTCTAGCGGGGAATGAGCAGTTCTTC. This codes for CASSVALAGNEQFF. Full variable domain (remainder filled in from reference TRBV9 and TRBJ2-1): DSGVTQTPKHLITATGQRVTLRCSPRSGDLSVYWYQQSLDQGLQFLIQYYNGEERAKGNILERFSAQQFPDLHSELNLSSLELGDSALYFCASSVALAGNEQFFGPGTRLTVL.

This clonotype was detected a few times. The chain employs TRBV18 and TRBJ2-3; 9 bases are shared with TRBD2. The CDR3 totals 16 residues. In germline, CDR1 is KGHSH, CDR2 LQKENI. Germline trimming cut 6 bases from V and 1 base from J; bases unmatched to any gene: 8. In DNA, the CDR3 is TGTGCCAGCTCCGGACTAGCGAGTAAGGGCACAGATACGCAGTATTTT. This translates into CASSGLASKGTDTQYF.

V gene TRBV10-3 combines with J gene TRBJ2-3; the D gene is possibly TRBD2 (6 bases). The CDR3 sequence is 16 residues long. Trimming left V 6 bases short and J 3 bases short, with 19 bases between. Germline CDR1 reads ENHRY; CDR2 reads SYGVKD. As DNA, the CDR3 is TGTGCCATCAGGGAGGACCCAGCGGGCTGGACAGATACGCAGTATTTT. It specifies CAIREDPAGWTDTQYF.

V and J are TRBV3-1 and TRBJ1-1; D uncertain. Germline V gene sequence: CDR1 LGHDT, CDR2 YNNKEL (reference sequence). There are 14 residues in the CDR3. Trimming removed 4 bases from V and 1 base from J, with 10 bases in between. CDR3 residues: CASSPLLRNTEAFF. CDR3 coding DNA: TGTGCCAGCAGCCCCTTATTAAGGAACACTGAAGCTTTCTTT.

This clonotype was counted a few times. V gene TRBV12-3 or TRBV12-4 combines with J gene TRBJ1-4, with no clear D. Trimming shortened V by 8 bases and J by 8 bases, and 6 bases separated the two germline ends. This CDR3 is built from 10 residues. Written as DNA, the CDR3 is TGTGCCAGCGGAACGGAAAAACTGTTTTTT. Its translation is CASGTEKLFF.

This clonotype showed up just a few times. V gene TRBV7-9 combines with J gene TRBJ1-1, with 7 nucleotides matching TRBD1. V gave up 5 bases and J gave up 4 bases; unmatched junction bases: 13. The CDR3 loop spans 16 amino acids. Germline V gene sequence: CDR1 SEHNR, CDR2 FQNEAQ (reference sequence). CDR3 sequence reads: CASSPKIGTEGTEAFF. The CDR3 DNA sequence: TGTGCCAGCAGCCCTAAAATTGGGACAGAAGGCACTGAAGCTTTCTTT.

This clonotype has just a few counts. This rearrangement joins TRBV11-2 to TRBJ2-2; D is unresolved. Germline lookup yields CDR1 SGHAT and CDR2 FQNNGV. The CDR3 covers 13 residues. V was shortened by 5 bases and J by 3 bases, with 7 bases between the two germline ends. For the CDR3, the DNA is TGTGCCAGCAGCACAACTCACACCGGGGAGCTGTTTTTT. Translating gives CASSTTHTGELFF. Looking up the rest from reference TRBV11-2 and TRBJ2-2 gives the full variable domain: EAGVAQSPRYKIIEKRQSVAFWCNPISGHATLYWYQQILGQGPKLLIQFQNNGVVDDSQLPKDRFSAERLKGVDSTLKIQPAKLEDSAVYLCASSTTHTGELFFGEGSRLTVL.

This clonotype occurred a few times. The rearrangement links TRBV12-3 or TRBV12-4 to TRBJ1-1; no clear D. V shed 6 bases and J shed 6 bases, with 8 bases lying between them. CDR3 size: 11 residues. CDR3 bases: TGTGCCAGCAGCCCCCACTCTGAAGCTTTCTTT. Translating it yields CASSPHSEAFF.

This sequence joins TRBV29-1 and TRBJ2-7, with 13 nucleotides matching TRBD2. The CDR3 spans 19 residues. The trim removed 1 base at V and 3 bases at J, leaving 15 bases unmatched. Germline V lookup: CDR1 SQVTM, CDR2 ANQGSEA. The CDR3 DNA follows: TGCAGCGTTGAAGCGGTGAGGGAGACTAGCGGGAGGCGACACTACGAGCAGTACTTC. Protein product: CSVEAVRETSGRRHYEQYF.

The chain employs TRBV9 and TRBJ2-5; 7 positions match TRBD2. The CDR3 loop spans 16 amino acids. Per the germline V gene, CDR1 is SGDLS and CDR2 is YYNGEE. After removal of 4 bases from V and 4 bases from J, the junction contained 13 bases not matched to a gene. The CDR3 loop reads CASSPSGGGPLETQYF. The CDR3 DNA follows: TGTGCCAGCAGCCCCTCCGGGGGAGGGCCTTTAGAGACCCAGTACTTC.

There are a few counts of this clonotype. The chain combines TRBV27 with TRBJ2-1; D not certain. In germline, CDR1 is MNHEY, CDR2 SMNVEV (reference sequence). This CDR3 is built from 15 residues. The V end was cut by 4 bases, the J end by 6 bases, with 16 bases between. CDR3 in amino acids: CASSSPGPGANEQFF. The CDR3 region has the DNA TGTGCCAGCAGTTCCCCGGGCCCCGGCGCCAATGAGCAGTTCTTC.

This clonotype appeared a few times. Here the CDR3 reads CASSLETEADGYTF. Written as DNA, the CDR3 is TGCGCCAGCAGCTTGGAAACCGAGGCAGATGGCTACACCTTC. The rearrangement uses TRBV5-1 and TRBJ1-2; no definite D call. Trimming cost V 0 bases and J 6 bases, with 12 bases left between them. The CDR3 has 14 residues. Per the germline V gene, CDR1 is SGHRS and CDR2 is YFSETQ. The full variable domain, with the rest looked up from reference TRBV5-1 and TRBJ1-2, is KAGVTQTPRYLIKTRGQQVTLSCSPISGHRSVSWYQQTPGQGLQFLFEYFSETQRNKGNFPGRFSGRQFSNSRSEMNVSTLELGDSALYLCASSLETEADGYTFGSGTRLTVV.

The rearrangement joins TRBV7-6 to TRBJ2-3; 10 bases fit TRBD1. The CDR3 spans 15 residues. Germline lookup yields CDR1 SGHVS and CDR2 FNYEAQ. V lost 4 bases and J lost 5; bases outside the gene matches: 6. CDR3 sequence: CASSSGQGLIDTQYF. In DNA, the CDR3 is TGTGCCAGCAGCTCGGGACAGGGGTTGATAGATACGCAGTATTTT.

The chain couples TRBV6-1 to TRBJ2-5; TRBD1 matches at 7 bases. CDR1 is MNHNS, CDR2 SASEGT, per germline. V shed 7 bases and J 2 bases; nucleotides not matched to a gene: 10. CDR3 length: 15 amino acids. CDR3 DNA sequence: TGTGCCAGCACCAGGACAGGATCAAATCAAGAGACCCAGTACTTC. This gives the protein CASTRTGSNQETQYF.

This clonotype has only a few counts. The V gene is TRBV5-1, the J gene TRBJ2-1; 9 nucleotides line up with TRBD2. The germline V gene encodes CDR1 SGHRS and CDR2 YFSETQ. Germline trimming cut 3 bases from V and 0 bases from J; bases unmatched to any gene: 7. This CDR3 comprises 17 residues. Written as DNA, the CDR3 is TGCGCCAGCAGCTCGCCCCCTAGCGGGGTCTCCTACAATGAGCAGTTCTTC. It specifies CASSSPPSGVSYNEQFF.

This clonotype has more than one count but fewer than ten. Written as DNA, the CDR3 is TGTGCCAGCAGCTTAGTCGCGGGGCGTGAAGCTTTCTTT. It translates to CASSLVAGREAFF. The chain uses TRBV7-8 and TRBJ1-1; perhaps TRBD1 as D (5 bases). Germline V CDR1 and CDR2: SGHVS, FQNEAQ. V gave up 1 base and J gave up 7 bases, with 10 bases separating them. CDR3 length: 13 amino acids.

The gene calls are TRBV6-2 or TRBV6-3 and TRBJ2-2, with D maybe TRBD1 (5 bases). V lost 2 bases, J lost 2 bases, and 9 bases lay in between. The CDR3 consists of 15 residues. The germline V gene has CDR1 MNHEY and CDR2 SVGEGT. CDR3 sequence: CASSYPQVNTGELFF. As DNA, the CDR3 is TGTGCCAGCAGTTACCCACAGGTCAACACCGGGGAGCTGTTTTTT.

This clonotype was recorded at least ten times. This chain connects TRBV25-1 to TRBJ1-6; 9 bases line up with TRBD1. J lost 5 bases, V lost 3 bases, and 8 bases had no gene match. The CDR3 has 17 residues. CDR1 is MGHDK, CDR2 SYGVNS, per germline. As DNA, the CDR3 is TGTGCCAGCAGTGACGAAACAGGGGGCGGCCATAATTCACCCCTCCACTTT. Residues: CASSDETGGGHNSPLHF.

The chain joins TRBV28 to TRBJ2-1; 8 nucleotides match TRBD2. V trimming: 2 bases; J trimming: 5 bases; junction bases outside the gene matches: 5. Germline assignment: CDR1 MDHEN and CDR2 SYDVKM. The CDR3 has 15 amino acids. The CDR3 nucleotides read TGTGCCAGCAGTTTAGGGGCGGGAGGTCACAATGAGCAGTTCTTC. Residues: CASSLGAGGHNEQFF.

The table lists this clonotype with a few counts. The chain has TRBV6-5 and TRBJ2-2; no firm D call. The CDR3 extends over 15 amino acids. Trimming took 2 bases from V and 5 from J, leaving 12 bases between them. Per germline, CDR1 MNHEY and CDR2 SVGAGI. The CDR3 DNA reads TGTGCCAGCAGTTACCCGACCCTGGGGACCGGGGAGCTGTTTTTT. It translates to CASSYPTLGTGELFF.

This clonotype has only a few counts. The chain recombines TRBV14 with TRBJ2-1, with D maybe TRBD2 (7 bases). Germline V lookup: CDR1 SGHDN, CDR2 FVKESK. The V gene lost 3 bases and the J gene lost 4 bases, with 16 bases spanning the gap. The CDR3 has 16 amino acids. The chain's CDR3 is CASSHLVGRGYNEQFF. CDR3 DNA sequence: TGTGCCAGCAGCCATTTAGTAGGGAGGGGGTACAATGAGCAGTTCTTC.

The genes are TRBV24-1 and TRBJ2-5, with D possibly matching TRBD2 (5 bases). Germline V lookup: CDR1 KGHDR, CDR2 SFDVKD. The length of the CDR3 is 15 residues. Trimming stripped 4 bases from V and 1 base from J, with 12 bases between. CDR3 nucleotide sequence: TGTGCCACCAGTGACTTCTCGGGGTTCCAAGAGACCCAGTACTTC. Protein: CATSDFSGFQETQYF.

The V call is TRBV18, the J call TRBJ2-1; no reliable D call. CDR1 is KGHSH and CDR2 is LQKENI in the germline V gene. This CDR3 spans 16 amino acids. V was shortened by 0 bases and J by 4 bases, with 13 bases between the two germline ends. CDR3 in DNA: TGTGCCAGCTCACCACCGGAAGGTCCGATATACAATGAGCAGTTCTTC. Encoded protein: CASSPPEGPIYNEQFF. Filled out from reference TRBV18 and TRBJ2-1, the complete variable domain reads NAGVMQNPRHLVRRRGQEARLRCSPMKGHSHVYWYRQLPEEGLKFMVYLQKENIIDESGMPKERFSAEFPKEGPSILRIQQVVRGDSAAYFCASSPPEGPIYNEQFFGPGTRLTVL.

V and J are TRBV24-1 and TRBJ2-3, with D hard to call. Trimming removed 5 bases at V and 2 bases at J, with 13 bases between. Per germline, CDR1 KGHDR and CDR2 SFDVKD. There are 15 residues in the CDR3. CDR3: CATSGRNPNTDTQYF. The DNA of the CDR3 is TGTGCCACCAGTGGTCGGAACCCAAACACAGATACGCAGTATTTT.

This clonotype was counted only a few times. The CDR3 spells CASSLTSGKGDTQYF. DNA of the CDR3: TGTGCCAGCAGTCTAACTAGCGGGAAGGGAGATACGCAGTATTTT. The rearrangement links TRBV12-3 or TRBV12-4 to TRBJ2-3, with 10 bases that match TRBD2. V shed 5 bases, J shed 5 bases, and the junction held 7 bases outside the gene matches. The CDR3 length is 15 residues.